The 22 T cell receptor beta chains below all came from one sample that was sequenced in a study of PD-L1 blockade in urothelial cancer. Libraries were prepared by immunoSEQ multiplex PCR; TCRdb keeps only in-frame clonotypes and omits some of them. Here the sample spans around 45,000 clones, about four fifths being singletons. Time point in this sample: peripheral blood 6 weeks after treatment start. The sequencing used PBMCs, collected around atezolizumab (anti-PD-L1) treatment. Source of these receptors: a man aged 55 to 69 with urothelial cancer.

The chain links TRBV27 to TRBJ1-2; 11 bases map to TRBD1. In germline, CDR1 is MNHEY, CDR2 SMNVEV (reference sequence). Trimming cost V 2 bases and J 5 bases; bases outside gene matches: 10. CDR3 length: 17 residues. Here the CDR3 DNA reads TGTGCCAGCAGTTTAGTGGCGGGGGACAGGGGGGAGTATGGCTACACCTTC. Encoded protein: CASSLVAGDRGEYGYTF.

This chain connects TRBV5-8 to TRBJ1-6, with D possibly matching TRBD1 (5 bases). V was clipped by 3 bases and J by 8 bases, with 18 bases between them. Looked up from germline, CDR1 is SGHTS and CDR2 is YDEGEE. The CDR3 extends over 16 amino acids. CDR3 coding DNA: TGTGCCAGCAGCTCCCGATCAGGGTCGGTGGATTCACCCCTCCACTTT. As protein: CASSSRSGSVDSPLHF.

The CDR3 DNA sequence: TGTGCCTGGAGTGTGGACTTCTACCAAGAGACCCAGTACTTC. It codes for CAWSVDFYQETQYF. This chain joins TRBV30 and TRBJ2-5; D perhaps matches TRBD2 (5 bases). The CDR3 contains 14 residues. The germline gives CDR1 GTSNPN, CDR2 SVGIG (reference sequence). Trimming took off 0 bases at V and 0 bases at J, with 8 bases between the two ends.

This rearrangement joins TRBV18 to TRBJ2-5, with 9 bases that match TRBD1. Germline-derived CDR1 and CDR2 are KGHSH and LQKENI. The CDR3 is 16 amino acids. The trim removed 6 bases at V and 0 bases at J, leaving 8 bases unmatched. The CDR3 reads CASSRSGQGHQETQYF. The CDR3 DNA reads TGTGCCAGCTCCCGATCAGGACAGGGGCACCAAGAGACCCAGTACTTC.

In nucleotides, the CDR3 is TGCGCCAGCAGCCCGGGACAGGGGAATGGGGAGCTGTTTTTT. Translating it yields CASSPGQGNGELFF. The V call is TRBV4-1, the J call TRBJ2-2, with 10 bases that match TRBD1. J was trimmed by 8 bases and V by 4 bases; bases with no gene match: 4. The germline CDR1 and CDR2 sequences are MGHRA and YSYEKL. The CDR3 has 14 residues.

CDR3 in DNA: TGTGCCAGCAGCTTCCTCGGACAGGGGCAAGAGACCCAGTACTTC. Protein: CASSFLGQGQETQYF. This chain connects TRBV7-2 to TRBJ2-5; 9 nucleotides agree with TRBD1. The CDR3 has 15 residues. Germline CDR1 and CDR2: SGHTA and FQGNSA. V trimming: 3 bases; J trimming: 2 bases; junction bases outside the gene matches: 4.

The genes are TRBV5-1 and TRBJ2-3; the match to TRBD1 covers 8 bases. Germline V gene lookup returns CDR1 SGHRS and CDR2 YFSETQ. CDR3 size: 17 residues. Trimming at V came to 0 bases and at J to 4 bases, leaving 10 bases not matched to a gene. The DNA of the CDR3 is TGCGCCAGCAGCTTGGTCAGGGGGCCGGTTCGCGCAGATACGCAGTATTTT. Its translation: CASSLVRGPVRADTQYF. Based on the CDR3 plus reference TRBV5-1 and TRBJ2-3, the full variable domain is KAGVTQTPRYLIKTRGQQVTLSCSPISGHRSVSWYQQTPGQGLQFLFEYFSETQRNKGNFPGRFSGRQFSNSRSEMNVSTLELGDSALYLCASSLVRGPVRADTQYFGPGTRLTVL.

The chain links TRBV7-9 to TRBJ2-3; D is unresolved. V lost 1 base to trimming and J lost 6 bases, with 8 bases between them. The CDR3 totals 13 residues. Germline values: CDR1 SEHNR, CDR2 FQNEAQ (reference sequence). The CDR3 sequence: CASSLGNADTQYF. The DNA for the CDR3 is TGTGCCAGCAGCTTAGGAAATGCGGATACGCAGTATTTT.

J is TRBJ1-3 and V is TRBV19; 8 bases are shared with TRBD1. The germline V gene encodes CDR1 LNHDA and CDR2 SQIVND (reference sequence). Trimming cost V 4 bases and J 0 bases; bases outside gene matches: 11. This CDR3 comprises 18 residues. The CDR3 DNA is TGTGCCAGTAGTAGAACCGGGACAGGCCTCGACTCTGGAAACACCATATATTTT. Translated, it gives CASSRTGTGLDSGNTIYF.

The rearrangement joins TRBV10-3 to TRBJ2-2; possibly TRBD2 for D (5 bases). CDR1 is ENHRY, CDR2 SYGVKD, per germline. V was pared by 8 bases and J by 7 bases, with 14 bases between. The CDR3 has 13 residues. The CDR3 is CAIWPGNGGELFF. The CDR3 DNA sequence: TGTGCCATCTGGCCGGGAAATGGCGGGGAGCTGTTTTTT.

The chain has TRBV28 and TRBJ1-2, with a possible D match to TRBD1 (5 bases). Trimming cost V 5 bases and J 6 bases, with 16 bases left between them. The germline gives CDR1 MDHEN, CDR2 SYDVKM. The CDR3 spans 14 residues. The chain's CDR3 is CASSPSWGADGYTF. CDR3 in DNA: TGTGCCAGCAGTCCAAGTTGGGGCGCGGATGGCTACACCTTC.

This sequence joins TRBV19 and TRBJ1-5; 9 bases fit TRBD1. CDR3 length: 16 amino acids. The V and J ends lost 7 bases and 0 bases, in that order; junction bases with no gene match: 7. Germline V gives CDR1 LNHDA, CDR2 SQIVND (reference sequence). This chain's CDR3 is CASKMRTGASNQPQHF. The CDR3, as DNA: TGTGCCAGTAAAATGAGGACAGGGGCTAGCAATCAGCCCCAGCATTTT.

V gene TRBV2 combines with J gene TRBJ2-7; the D gene is possibly TRBD2 (6 bases). Germline V gives CDR1 SNHLY, CDR2 FYNNEI. This CDR3 has 14 amino acids. The V end was cut by 8 bases, the J end by 4 bases, with 18 bases between. The CDR3 protein is CASAPGLGGYEQYF. The DNA for the CDR3 is TGTGCCAGCGCTCCGGGACTGGGTGGGTACGAGCAGTACTTC.

This clone has only a few counts. The rearrangement links TRBV19 to TRBJ2-1, with 11 bases aligning to TRBD1. This CDR3 comprises 17 residues. In germline, CDR1 is LNHDA, CDR2 SQIVND (reference sequence). J lost 8 bases, V lost 8 bases, and 17 bases had no gene match. The CDR3 protein is CASAIGQGAPQSDEQFF. The DNA for the CDR3 is TGTGCCAGTGCGATAGGACAGGGGGCTCCCCAATCCGATGAGCAGTTCTTC.

Concerning this clone: The sample has other DNA sequences that encode this CDR3 too. J is TRBJ1-5 and V is TRBV4-1, with 7 bases lining up with TRBD1. CDR1 is MGHRA and CDR2 is YSYEKL in the germline V gene. This CDR3 contains 15 residues. The trim removed 6 bases at V and 6 bases at J, leaving 11 bases unmatched. CDR3 nucleotides: TGCGCCAGCAGTTTAAGTGACAGGGAAGGTCAGCCCCAGCATTTT. It translates to CASSLSDREGQPQHF.

The chain links TRBV5-5 to TRBJ2-7; the match to TRBD1 covers 8 bases. Germline-derived CDR1 and CDR2 are SGHKS and YYEKEE (reference sequence). CDR3 length: 16 residues. Germline trimming cut 0 bases from V and 2 bases from J; bases unmatched to any gene: 7. CDR3 sequence reads: CASSLAVRQGTYEQYF. CDR3 in DNA: TGTGCCAGCAGCTTGGCCGTGAGACAGGGGACCTACGAGCAGTACTTC.

The chain uses TRBV18 and TRBJ2-7, with D possibly being TRBD2 (5 bases). The germline V gene has CDR1 KGHSH and CDR2 LQKENI. V gave up 3 bases and J gave up 3 bases, with 15 bases separating them. CDR3 size: 15 residues. DNA of the CDR3: TGTGCCAGCTCACCTTCCTCCGGGGTAAACTACGAGCAGTACTTC. Translation: CASSPSSGVNYEQYF.

This chain connects TRBV7-3 to TRBJ2-1, with 9 nucleotides matching TRBD2. Germline V gives CDR1 SGHTA, CDR2 FQGTGA. The trim removed 2 bases at V and 7 bases at J, leaving 12 bases unmatched. The CDR3 has 17 amino acids. The CDR3 DNA reads as TGTGCCAGCAGCTTAGATGTATTGGCGAGCGGGGGGAATGAGCAGTTCTTC. Protein sequence: CASSLDVLASGGNEQFF.

The V gene is TRBV15, the J gene TRBJ1-4; unclear D gene. V gave up 4 bases and J gave up 7 bases, with 16 bases separating them. The CDR3 consists of 15 residues. CDR1 is LNHNV and CDR2 is YYDKDF in the germline V gene (reference sequence). CDR3 sequence reads: CATSIDTEWAEKLFF. The DNA for the CDR3 is TGTGCCACCAGCATTGACACTGAGTGGGCTGAAAAACTGTTTTTT.

The CDR3 is CASSFLAGEYNEQFF. Here the CDR3 DNA reads TGTGCCAGCAGTTTTTTAGCGGGGGAGTACAATGAGCAGTTCTTC. This chain connects TRBV27 to TRBJ2-1; TRBD2 matches 9 bases. CDR1 and CDR2 from the germline V gene are MNHEY and SMNVEV (reference sequence). The J segment lost 4 bases and the V segment lost 3 bases, leaving 4 bases of the junction unmatched. The CDR3 covers 15 residues.

This rearrangement joins TRBV28 to TRBJ1-1; D is perhaps TRBD1 (5 bases). The CDR3 length is 14 residues. Germline CDR1 is MDHEN and CDR2 is SYDVKM. The germline V and J ends were trimmed by 4 bases and 0 bases, with 9 bases remaining between them. CDR3 sequence (DNA): TGTGCCAGCAGTTGGGGGGGTCTGAACACTGAAGCTTTCTTT. This encodes CASSWGGLNTEAFF.

Here the CDR3 reads CASSLTGGVNTGELFF. CDR3 coding DNA: TGTGCCAGCAGCTTAACGGGAGGGGTCAACACCGGGGAGCTGTTTTTT. V and J are TRBV7-3 and TRBJ2-2, with 7 bases matching TRBD2. CDR3 size: 16 residues. Germline trimming cut 0 bases from V and 2 bases from J; bases unmatched to any gene: 3. The V gene's germline CDR1 is SGHTA and CDR2 FQGTGA. Based on the CDR3 plus reference TRBV7-3 and TRBJ2-2, the full variable domain is GAGVSQTPSNKVTEKGKYVELRCDPISGHTALYWYRQSLGQGPEFLIYFQGTGAADDSGLPNDRFFAVRPEGSVSTLKIQRTERGDSAVYLCASSLTGGVNTGELFFGEGSRLTVL.